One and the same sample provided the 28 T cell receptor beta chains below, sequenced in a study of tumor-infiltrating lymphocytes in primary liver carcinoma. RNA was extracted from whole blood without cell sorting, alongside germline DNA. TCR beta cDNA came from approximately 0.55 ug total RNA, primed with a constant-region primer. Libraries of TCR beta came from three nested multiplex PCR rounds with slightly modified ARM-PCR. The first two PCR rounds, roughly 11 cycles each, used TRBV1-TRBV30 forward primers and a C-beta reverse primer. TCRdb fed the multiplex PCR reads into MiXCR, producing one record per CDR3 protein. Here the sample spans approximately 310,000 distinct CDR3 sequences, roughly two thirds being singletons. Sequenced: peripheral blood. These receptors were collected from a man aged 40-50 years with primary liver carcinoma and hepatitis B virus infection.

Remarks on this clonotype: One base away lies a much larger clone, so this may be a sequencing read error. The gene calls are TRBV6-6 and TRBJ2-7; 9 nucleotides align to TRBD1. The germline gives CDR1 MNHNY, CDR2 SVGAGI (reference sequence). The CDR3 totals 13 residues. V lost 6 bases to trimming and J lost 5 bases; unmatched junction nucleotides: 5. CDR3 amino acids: CASSPRTGDEQYF. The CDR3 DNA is TGTGCCAGCAGCCCCAGGACAGGGGACGAGCAGTACTTC.

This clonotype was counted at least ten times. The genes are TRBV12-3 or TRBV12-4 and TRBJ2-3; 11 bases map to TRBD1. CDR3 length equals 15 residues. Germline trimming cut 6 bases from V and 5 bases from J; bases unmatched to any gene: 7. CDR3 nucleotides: TGTGCCAGCAGACCTGGACAGGGGGCGGGAGATACGCAGTATTTT. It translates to CASRPGQGAGDTQYF.

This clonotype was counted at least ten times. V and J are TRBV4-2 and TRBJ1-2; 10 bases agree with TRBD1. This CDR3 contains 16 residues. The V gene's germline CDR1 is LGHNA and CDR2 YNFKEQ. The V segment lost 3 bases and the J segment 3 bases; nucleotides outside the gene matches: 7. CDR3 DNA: TGTGCCAGCAGCCAGGTGGGACAGGGGCGAGACTATGGCTACACCTTC. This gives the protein CASSQVGQGRDYGYTF.

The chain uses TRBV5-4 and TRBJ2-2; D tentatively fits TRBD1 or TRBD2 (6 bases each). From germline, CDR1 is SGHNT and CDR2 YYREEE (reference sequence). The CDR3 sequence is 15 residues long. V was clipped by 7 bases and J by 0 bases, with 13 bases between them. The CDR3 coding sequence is TGTGCCAGCTTTCTAGGGGGGACGAACACCGGGGAGCTGTTTTTT. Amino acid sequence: CASFLGGTNTGELFF.

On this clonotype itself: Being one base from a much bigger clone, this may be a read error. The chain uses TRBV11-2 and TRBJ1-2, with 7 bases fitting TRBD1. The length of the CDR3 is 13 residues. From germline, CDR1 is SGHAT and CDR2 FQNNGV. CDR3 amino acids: CASILDRAEGYTF. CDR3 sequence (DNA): TGTGCCAGCATCTTAGACAGGGCGGAGGGCTACACCTTC.

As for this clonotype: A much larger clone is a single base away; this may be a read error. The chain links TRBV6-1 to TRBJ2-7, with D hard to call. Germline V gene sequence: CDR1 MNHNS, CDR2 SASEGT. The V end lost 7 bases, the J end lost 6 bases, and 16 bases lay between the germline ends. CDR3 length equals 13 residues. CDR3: CASTLTLGFEQYF. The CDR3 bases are TGTGCCAGCACCCTGACCTTAGGGTTCGAGCAGTACTTC.

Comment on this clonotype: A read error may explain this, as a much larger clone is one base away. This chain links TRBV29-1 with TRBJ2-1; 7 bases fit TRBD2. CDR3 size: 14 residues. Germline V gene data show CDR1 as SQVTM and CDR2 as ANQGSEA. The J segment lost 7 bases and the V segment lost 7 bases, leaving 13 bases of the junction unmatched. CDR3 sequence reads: CSGLLGGPWNEQFF. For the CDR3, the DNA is TGCAGCGGGTTGCTGGGAGGGCCATGGAATGAGCAGTTCTTC.

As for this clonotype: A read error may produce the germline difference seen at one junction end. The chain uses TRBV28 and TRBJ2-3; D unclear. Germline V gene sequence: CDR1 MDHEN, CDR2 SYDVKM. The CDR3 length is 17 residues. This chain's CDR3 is CASIRAGTALKEDTLYF. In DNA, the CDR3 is TGTGCCAGCATCCGGGCTGGAACAGCCCTAAAGGAAGATACGCTGTATTTT. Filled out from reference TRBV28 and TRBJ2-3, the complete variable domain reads DVKVTQSSRYLVKRTGEKVFLECVQDMDHENMFWYRQDPGLGLRLIYFSYDVKMKEKGDIPEGYSVSREKKERFSLILESASTNQTSMYLCASIRAGTALKEDTLYFGPGTRLTVL.

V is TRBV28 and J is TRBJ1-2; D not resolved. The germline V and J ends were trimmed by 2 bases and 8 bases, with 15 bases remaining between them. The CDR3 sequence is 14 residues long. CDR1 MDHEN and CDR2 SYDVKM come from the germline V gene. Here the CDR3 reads CASSLRAADSGYTF. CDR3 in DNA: TGTGCCAGCAGTTTAAGGGCCGCCGACTCAGGCTACACCTTC.

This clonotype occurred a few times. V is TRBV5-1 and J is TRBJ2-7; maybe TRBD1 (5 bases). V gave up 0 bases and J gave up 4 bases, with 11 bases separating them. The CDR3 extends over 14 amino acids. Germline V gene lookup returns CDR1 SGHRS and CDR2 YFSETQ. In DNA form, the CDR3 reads TGCGCCAGCAGCTTGGGGCAGGGATATTACGAGCAGTACTTC. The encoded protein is CASSLGQGYYEQYF.

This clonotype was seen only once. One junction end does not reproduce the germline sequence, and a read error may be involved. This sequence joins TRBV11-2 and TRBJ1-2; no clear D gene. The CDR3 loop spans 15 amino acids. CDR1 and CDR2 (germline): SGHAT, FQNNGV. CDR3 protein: CANSYTGKVNYGYTF. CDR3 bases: TGTGCCAACAGCTACACGGGGAAGGTGAACTATGGCTACACCTTC.

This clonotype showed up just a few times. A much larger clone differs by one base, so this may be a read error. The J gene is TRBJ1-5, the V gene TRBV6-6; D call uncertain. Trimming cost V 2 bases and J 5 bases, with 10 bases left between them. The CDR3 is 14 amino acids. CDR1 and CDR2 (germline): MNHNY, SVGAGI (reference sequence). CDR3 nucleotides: TGTGCCAGCAGTTACAGGGCCAGCGATCAGCCCCAGCATTTT. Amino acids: CASSYRASDQPQHF.

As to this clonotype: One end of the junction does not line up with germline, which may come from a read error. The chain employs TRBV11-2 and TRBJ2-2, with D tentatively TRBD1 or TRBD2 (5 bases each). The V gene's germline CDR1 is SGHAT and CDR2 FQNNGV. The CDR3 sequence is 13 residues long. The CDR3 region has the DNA TGTGCCAACAGCTTAGCAGGGTCCGGGGAACTGTTTTTT. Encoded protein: CANSLAGSGELFF.

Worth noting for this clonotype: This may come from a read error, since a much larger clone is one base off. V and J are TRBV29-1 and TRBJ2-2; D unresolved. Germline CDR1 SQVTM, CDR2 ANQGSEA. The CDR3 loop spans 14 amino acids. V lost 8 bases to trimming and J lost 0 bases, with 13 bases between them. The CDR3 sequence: CSIAKGANTGELFF. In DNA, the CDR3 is TGCAGCATTGCTAAAGGAGCGAACACCGGGGAGCTGTTTTTT.

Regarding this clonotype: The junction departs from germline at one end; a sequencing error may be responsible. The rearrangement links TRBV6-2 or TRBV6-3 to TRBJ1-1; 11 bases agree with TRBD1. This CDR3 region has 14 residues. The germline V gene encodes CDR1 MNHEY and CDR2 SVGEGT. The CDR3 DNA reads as TGTGCCAGCAGTTGGACAGGGGGCAACACTGAAGTTTTCTTT. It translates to CASSWTGGNTEVFF.

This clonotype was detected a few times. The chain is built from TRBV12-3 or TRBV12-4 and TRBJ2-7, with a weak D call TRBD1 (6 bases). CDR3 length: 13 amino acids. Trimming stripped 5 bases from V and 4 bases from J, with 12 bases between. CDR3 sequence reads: CASSMDRLYEQYF. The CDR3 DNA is TGTGCCAGCAGTATGGACAGATTGTACGAGCAGTACTTC.

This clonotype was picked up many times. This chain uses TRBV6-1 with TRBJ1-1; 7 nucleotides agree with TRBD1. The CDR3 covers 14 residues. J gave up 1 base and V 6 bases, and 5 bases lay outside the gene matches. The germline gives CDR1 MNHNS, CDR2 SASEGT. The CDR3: CASRPTGANTEAFF. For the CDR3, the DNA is TGTGCCAGCAGACCTACAGGGGCGAACACTGAAGCTTTCTTT.

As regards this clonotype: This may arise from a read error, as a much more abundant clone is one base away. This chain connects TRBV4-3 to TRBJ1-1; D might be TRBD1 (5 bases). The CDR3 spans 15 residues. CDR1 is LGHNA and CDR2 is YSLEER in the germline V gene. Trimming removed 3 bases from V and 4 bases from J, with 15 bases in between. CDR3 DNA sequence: TGCGCCAGCAGCCAGATGATTGGGGGTCGCACTGAAGCTTTCTTT. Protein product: CASSQMIGGRTEAFF.

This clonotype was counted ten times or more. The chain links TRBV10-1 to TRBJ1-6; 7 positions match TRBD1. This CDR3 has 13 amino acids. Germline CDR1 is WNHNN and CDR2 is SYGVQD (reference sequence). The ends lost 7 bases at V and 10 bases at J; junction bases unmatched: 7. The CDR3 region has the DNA TGCGCCAGCAACCGGGACAGAGGATCACCCCTCCACTTT. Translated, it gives CASNRDRGSPLHF.

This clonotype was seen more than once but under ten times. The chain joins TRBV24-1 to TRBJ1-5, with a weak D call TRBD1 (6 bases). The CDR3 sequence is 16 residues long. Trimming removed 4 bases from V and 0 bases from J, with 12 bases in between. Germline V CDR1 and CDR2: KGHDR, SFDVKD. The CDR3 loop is CATSDAGTSSNQPQHF. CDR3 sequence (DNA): TGTGCCACCAGTGACGCCGGGACAAGTAGCAATCAGCCCCAGCATTTT.

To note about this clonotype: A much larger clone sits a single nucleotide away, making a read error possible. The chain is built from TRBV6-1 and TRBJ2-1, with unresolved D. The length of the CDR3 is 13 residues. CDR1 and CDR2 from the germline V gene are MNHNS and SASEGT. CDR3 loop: CASSEGFYNEQLF. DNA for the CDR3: TGTGCCAGCAGTGAAGGCTTCTACAATGAGCAGCTCTTC.

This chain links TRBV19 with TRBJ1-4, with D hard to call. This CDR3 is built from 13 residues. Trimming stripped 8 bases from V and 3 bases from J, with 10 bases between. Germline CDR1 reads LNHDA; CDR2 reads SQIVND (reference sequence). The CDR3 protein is CASGDESNEKLFF. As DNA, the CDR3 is TGTGCCAGTGGAGACGAATCTAATGAAAAACTGTTTTTT.

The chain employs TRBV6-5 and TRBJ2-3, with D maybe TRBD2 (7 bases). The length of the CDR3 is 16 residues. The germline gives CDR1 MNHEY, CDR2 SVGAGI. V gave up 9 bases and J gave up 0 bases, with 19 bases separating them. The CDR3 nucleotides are TGTGCCAGTAGTCGCCAGGGGACTACGAGCACAGATACGCAGTATTTT. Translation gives CASSRQGTTSTDTQYF.

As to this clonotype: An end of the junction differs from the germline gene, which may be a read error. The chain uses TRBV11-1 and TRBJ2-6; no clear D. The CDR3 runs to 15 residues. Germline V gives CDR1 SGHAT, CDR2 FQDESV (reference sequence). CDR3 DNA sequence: TGTGCCAGCAGCTTGGGCCGAAGTGGGACCAACGTCCTGACTTTC. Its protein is CASSLGRSGTNVLTF.

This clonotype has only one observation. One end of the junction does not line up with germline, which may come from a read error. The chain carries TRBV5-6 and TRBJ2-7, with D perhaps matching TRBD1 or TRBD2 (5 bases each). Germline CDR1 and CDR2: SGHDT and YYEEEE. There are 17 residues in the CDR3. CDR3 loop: CVSSLGELRHYSYEQYF. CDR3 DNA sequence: TGTGTCAGCAGCTTGGGGGAACTTCGACACTACTCCTACGAGCAGTACTTC. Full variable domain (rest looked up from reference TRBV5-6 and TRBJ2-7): DAGVTQSPTHLIKTRGQQVTLRCSPKSGHDTVSWYQQALGQGPQFIFQYYEEEERQRGNFPDRFSGHQFPNYSSELNVNALLLGDSALYLCVSSLGELRHYSYEQYFGPGTRLTVT.

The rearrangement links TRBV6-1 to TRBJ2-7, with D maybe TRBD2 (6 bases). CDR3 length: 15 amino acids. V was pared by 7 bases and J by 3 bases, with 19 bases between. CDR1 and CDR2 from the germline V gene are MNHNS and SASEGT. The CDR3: CASTPGLGPLYEQYF. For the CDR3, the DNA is TGTGCCAGCACACCGGGACTTGGCCCCCTCTACGAGCAGTACTTC.

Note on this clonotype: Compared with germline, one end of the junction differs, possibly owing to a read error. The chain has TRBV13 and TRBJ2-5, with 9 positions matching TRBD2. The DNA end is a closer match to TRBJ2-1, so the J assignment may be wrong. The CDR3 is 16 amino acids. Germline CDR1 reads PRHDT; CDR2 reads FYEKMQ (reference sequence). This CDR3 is CVSSLMTSGHQETQFF. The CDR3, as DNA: TGTGTCAGCAGCTTAATGACTAGCGGCCACCAAGAGACCCAGTTCTTC.

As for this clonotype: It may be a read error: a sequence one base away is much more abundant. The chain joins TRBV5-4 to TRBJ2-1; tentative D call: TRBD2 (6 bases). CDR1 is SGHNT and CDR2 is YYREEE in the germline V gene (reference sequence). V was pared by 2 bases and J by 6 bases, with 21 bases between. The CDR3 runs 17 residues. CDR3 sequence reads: CASSFPSASGPTNEQFF. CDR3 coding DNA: TGTGCCAGCAGCTTCCCCTCGGCGAGCGGGCCGACCAATGAGCAGTTCTTC.